Sequencing of this T cell receptor beta chain was carried out in a study of blood T cell repertoires in COVID-19. Original processing methods: Reference gene primer amplification gave nucleated cell count estimates. This table comes from immunoSEQ multiplex PCR, and its TCRdb copy is limited to in-frame clones, with some not included. D and trimming were read from the DNA, whereas the V and J calls and clone size are those reported in that table. The table has over 250,000 clones, roughly 86% seen once. Germline-derived CDR1 and CDR2 are WSHSY and SAAADI. CDR3 length: 14 amino acids. Trimming pared 3 bases from V and 3 bases from J, leaving 9 bases between.

The V call is TRBV10-2, the J call TRBJ2-4; D is unclear. This receptor was identified in a man aged 35 to 55 who had recovered from COVID-19. Source material: peripheral blood. As DNA, the CDR3 is TGCGCCAGCAGTGAAGCAGGTGTCAAAAACATTCAGTACTTC. Its protein is CASSEAGVKNIQYF.